What follows are 31 T cell receptor beta chains derived from one specimen sequenced in a study of blood T cell repertoires in COVID-19. TCRdb's table, derived via immunoSEQ multiplex PCR, lists solely in-frame clones and lacks some. The table includes about 220,000 clones, roughly 90% detected once. Sequencing was done on a sample of PBMCs or T cells enriched from blood (not recorded which). Every receptor here comes from a woman in her 40s with acute COVID-19.

This sequence joins TRBV7-2 and TRBJ1-4; 7 positions match TRBD1. In germline, CDR1 is SGHTA, CDR2 FQGNSA. The CDR3 consists of 15 residues. With 7 bases clipped from V and 3 bases from J, the junction kept 8 bases outside the gene matches. The CDR3 loop is CASTQRGGSNEKLFF. In DNA form, the CDR3 reads TGTGCCAGCACCCAGAGAGGGGGCTCTAATGAAAAACTGTTTTTT.

The gene calls are TRBV5-8 and TRBJ2-7, with D unclear. CDR1 and CDR2 (germline): SGHTS, YDEGEE. Trimming took off 0 bases at V and 0 bases at J, with 7 bases between the two ends. The CDR3 length is 14 residues. The CDR3 sequence is CASSLDFGSYEQYF. The CDR3 DNA reads as TGTGCCAGCAGCTTGGACTTCGGCTCCTACGAGCAGTACTTC. Using reference TRBV5-8 and TRBJ2-7 for the parts outside the CDR3, the full variable domain is EAGVTQSPTHLIKTRGQQATLRCSPISGHTSVYWYQQALGLGLQFLLWYDEGEERNRGNFPPRFSGRQFPNYSSELNVNALELEDSALYLCASSLDFGSYEQYFGPGTRLTVT.

This rearrangement joins TRBV13 to TRBJ2-2; the match to TRBD2 covers 7 bases. CDR3 length equals 15 residues. The germline V gene has CDR1 PRHDT and CDR2 FYEKMQ (reference sequence). Losses at the gene ends were 3 bases for V and 2 bases for J; bases not matched to a gene: 3. CDR3: CASSLGGGNTGELFF. DNA for the CDR3: TGTGCCAGCAGCTTGGGCGGGGGTAACACCGGGGAGCTGTTTTTT. Based on the CDR3 plus reference TRBV13 and TRBJ2-2, the full variable domain is AAGVIQSPRHLIKEKRETATLKCYPIPRHDTVYWYQQGPGQDPQFLISFYEKMQSDKGSIPDRFSAQQFSDYHSELNMSSLELGDSALYFCASSLGGGNTGELFFGEGSRLTVL.

The chain couples TRBV11-2 to TRBJ1-2; 8 bases fit TRBD1. The germline CDR1 and CDR2 sequences are SGHAT and FQNNGV. Trimming at V came to 5 bases and at J to 5 bases, leaving 4 bases not matched to a gene. The length of the CDR3 is 13 residues. The CDR3 DNA sequence: TGTGCCAGCAGCACACAGGGGGTTTATGGCTACACCTTC. Translated, it gives CASSTQGVYGYTF.

The J gene is TRBJ1-5, the V gene TRBV11-2; D gene ambiguous. The V and J ends lost 4 bases and 9 bases respectively, with 10 bases between them. The CDR3 spans 12 residues. Germline lookup yields CDR1 SGHAT and CDR2 FQNNGV. CDR3 sequence: CASSSFAGPQHF. Here the CDR3 DNA reads TGTGCCAGCAGCTCCTTCGCCGGGCCCCAGCATTTT.

The CDR3 nucleotides read TGCGCCAGCAGCCGACCGACAGGGAATGACACTGAAGCTTTCTTT. Amino acids: CASSRPTGNDTEAFF. The gene calls are TRBV10-1 and TRBJ1-1; 7 bases align to TRBD1. The junction had 10 bases not matched to a gene; V was cut back by 6 bases and J by 3 bases. Germline loops: CDR1 WNHNN, CDR2 SYGVQD (reference sequence). This CDR3 region has 15 residues.

The rearrangement uses TRBV6-1 and TRBJ1-2, with D perhaps TRBD1 (6 bases). The ends were cut back, 0 bases at V and 0 bases at J, with 14 bases in the middle. The CDR3 is 17 amino acids. Germline CDR1 MNHNS, CDR2 SASEGT. The CDR3 loop is CASSEASGTISNYGYTF. The CDR3 bases are TGTGCCAGCAGTGAAGCTTCGGGGACAATTTCTAACTATGGCTACACCTTC.

The chain has TRBV7-2 and TRBJ1-2, with D possibly matching TRBD1 (6 bases). V lost 4 bases and J 3 bases, leaving 12 bases between the germline ends. The CDR3 totals 14 residues. Germline loops: CDR1 SGHTA, CDR2 FQGNSA. The CDR3 nucleotides read TGTGCCAGCAGCTCACGACAGGAGGACTATGGCTACACCTTC. Its translation: CASSSRQEDYGYTF.

The rearrangement joins TRBV2 to TRBJ2-7; 8 bases fit TRBD1. The CDR3 spans 15 residues. V was pared by 2 bases and J by 4 bases, with 7 bases of the junction left unmatched. Germline V CDR1 and CDR2: SNHLY, FYNNEI. This CDR3 is CASSEIQGAKYEQYF. In DNA form, the CDR3 reads TGTGCCAGCAGTGAAATCCAGGGGGCTAAGTACGAGCAGTACTTC.

The V and J genes are TRBV19 and TRBJ2-4; 9 nucleotides align to TRBD1. CDR1 is LNHDA, CDR2 SQIVND, per germline (reference sequence). The length of the CDR3 is 16 residues. Losses at the gene ends were 4 bases for V and 5 bases for J; bases not matched to a gene: 9. The CDR3 DNA reads as TGTGCCAGTAGTACAGGGACCCGACAGGGGGAAAACATTCAGTACTTC. Translating it yields CASSTGTRQGENIQYF.

A single count supports this clone. The chain joins TRBV25-1 to TRBJ2-1; tentatively, D is TRBD1 (6 bases). V lost 6 bases, J lost 5 bases, and 17 bases lay in between. Germline CDR1 MGHDK, CDR2 SYGVNS. CDR3 length: 15 amino acids. As DNA, the CDR3 is TGTGCCAGCAGCGGCTCACCGGACAGTAACAATGAGCAGTTCTTC. Residues: CASSGSPDSNNEQFF.

The rearrangement uses TRBV7-3 and TRBJ2-7; TRBD1 might be the D (5 bases). The germline gives CDR1 SGHTA, CDR2 FQGTGA. The CDR3 is made up of 14 amino acids. Trimming left V 4 bases short and J 6 bases short, with 16 bases between. The CDR3 sequence is CASSSAHDSSEQYF. The CDR3 nucleotides read TGTGCCAGCAGCTCGGCCCATGACAGTTCCGAGCAGTACTTC. Variable domain in full (rest from reference TRBV7-3 and TRBJ2-7): GAGVSQTPSNKVTEKGKYVELRCDPISGHTALYWYRQSLGQGPEFLIYFQGTGAADDSGLPNDRFFAVRPEGSVSTLKIQRTERGDSAVYLCASSSAHDSSEQYFGPGTRLTVT.

This chain joins TRBV5-1 and TRBJ2-3; TRBD2 matches 8 bases. CDR1 is SGHRS, CDR2 YFSETQ, per germline. Trimming at V came to 5 bases and at J to 2 bases, leaving 10 bases not matched to a gene. CDR3 length: 16 residues. DNA of the CDR3: TGCGCCAGCAGGGGGCTCGGTAGCGGGGACACAGATACGCAGTATTTT. Its protein is CASRGLGSGDTDTQYF. The complete variable domain, with remaining parts taken from reference TRBV5-1 and TRBJ2-3, reads KAGVTQTPRYLIKTRGQQVTLSCSPISGHRSVSWYQQTPGQGLQFLFEYFSETQRNKGNFPGRFSGRQFSNSRSEMNVSTLELGDSALYLCASRGLGSGDTDTQYFGPGTRLTVL.

The chain is built from TRBV7-3 and TRBJ2-6; no clear D. The length of the CDR3 is 15 residues. V dropped 3 bases and J dropped 0 bases, with 6 bases sitting between them. The V gene's germline CDR1 is SGHTA and CDR2 FQGTGA. This CDR3 is CASSFRSSGANVLTF. DNA of the CDR3: TGTGCCAGCAGCTTCCGTAGCTCTGGGGCCAACGTCCTGACTTTC. The whole variable domain, filled in from reference TRBV7-3 and TRBJ2-6, reads GAGVSQTPSNKVTEKGKYVELRCDPISGHTALYWYRQSLGQGPEFLIYFQGTGAADDSGLPNDRFFAVRPEGSVSTLKIQRTERGDSAVYLCASSFRSSGANVLTFGAGSRLTVL.

The chain combines TRBV7-9 with TRBJ2-1; 7 positions agree with TRBD2. The V gene's germline CDR1 is SEHNR and CDR2 FQNEAQ (reference sequence). The CDR3 length is 15 residues. Losses at the gene ends were 5 bases for V and 2 bases for J; bases not matched to a gene: 6. CDR3 region: CASSAGRGTYNEQFF. In DNA form, the CDR3 reads TGTGCCAGCAGCGCGGGGAGGGGTACCTACAATGAGCAGTTCTTC.

V and J are TRBV4-3 and TRBJ1-2; D unclear. Trimming shortened V by 0 bases and J by 3 bases, and 20 bases separated the two germline ends. CDR3 size: 18 residues. CDR1 and CDR2 from the germline V gene are LGHNA and YSLEER. The CDR3: CASSQDHAPWERYYGYTF. The CDR3 nucleotides read TGCGCCAGCAGCCAAGATCATGCCCCTTGGGAGCGCTACTATGGCTACACCTTC.

J is TRBJ1-2 and V is TRBV18; tentatively, D is TRBD1 (6 bases). The CDR3 is 13 amino acids. Germline CDR1 is KGHSH and CDR2 is LQKENI. V dropped 3 bases and J dropped 8 bases, with 13 bases sitting between them. CDR3 nucleotide sequence: TGTGCCAGCTCACCTACAGGGTTGGGAGGCTACACCTTC. Translated, it gives CASSPTGLGGYTF.

The rearrangement uses TRBV11-1 and TRBJ2-5; D is perhaps TRBD1 (5 bases). Germline CDR1 reads SGHAT; CDR2 reads FQDESV (reference sequence). V lost 5 bases to trimming and J lost 1 base, with 14 bases between them. The CDR3 is 15 residues long. CDR3 amino acids: CASSILSDSQETQYF. The CDR3 DNA reads TGTGCCAGCAGCATCCTCTCCGACAGCCAAGAGACCCAGTACTTC.

This chain connects TRBV7-9 to TRBJ2-2; TRBD2 might be the D (6 bases). CDR3 length: 15 amino acids. V was cut by 5 bases and J by 1 base, with 11 bases left in between. The germline V gene has CDR1 SEHNR and CDR2 FQNEAQ (reference sequence). The CDR3 loop reads CASSGGLLNTGELFF. The CDR3 DNA follows: TGTGCCAGCAGCGGGGGACTCTTGAACACCGGGGAGCTGTTTTTT.

This chain connects TRBV2 to TRBJ1-4; a possible D gene is TRBD1 (6 bases). The V gene's germline CDR1 is SNHLY and CDR2 FYNNEI. With 6 bases removed from V and 0 bases from J, the gap between germline ends came to 8 bases. The CDR3 spans 14 residues. CDR3 loop: CASRDSATNEKLFF. For the CDR3, the DNA is TGTGCCAGCAGGGACAGTGCAACTAATGAAAAACTGTTTTTT.

This clone was picked up a small number of times. The V call is TRBV5-8, the J call TRBJ2-1; the D is unclear. V was clipped by 0 bases and J by 6 bases, with 16 bases between them. Germline CDR1 is SGHTS and CDR2 is YDEGEE. This CDR3 region has 16 residues. CDR3 amino acids: CASSLAPGPPGNEQFF. The CDR3 DNA reads as TGTGCCAGCAGCTTGGCCCCAGGCCCCCCAGGCAATGAGCAGTTCTTC.

The chain recombines TRBV4-1 with TRBJ1-1; D not resolved. Per germline, CDR1 MGHRA and CDR2 YSYEKL. The CDR3 contains 13 residues. Trimming stripped 3 bases from V and 1 base from J, with 6 bases between. The CDR3 loop is CASSQSGNTEAFF. The CDR3 nucleotides read TGCGCCAGCAGCCAGTCAGGGAACACTGAAGCTTTCTTT.

The chain couples TRBV11-3 to TRBJ1-1; the D is unclear. Trimming removed 0 bases from V and 4 bases from J, with 6 bases in between. The CDR3 runs to 13 residues. Germline CDR1 SGHNT, CDR2 YENEEA. The CDR3 region is CASSLERGTEAFF. DNA for the CDR3: TGTGCCAGCAGCTTAGAACGGGGCACTGAAGCTTTCTTT. Together with reference TRBV11-3 and TRBJ1-1, the CDR3 gives the full variable domain: EAGVVQSPRYKIIEKKQPVAFWCNPISGHNTLYWYLQNLGQGPELLIRYENEEAVDDSQLPKDRFSAERLKGVDSTLKIQPAELGDSAVYLCASSLERGTEAFFGQGTRLTVV.

This rearrangement joins TRBV7-8 to TRBJ1-1; perhaps TRBD1 as D (6 bases). The germline CDR1 and CDR2 sequences are SGHVS and FQNEAQ. The V end lost 6 bases, the J end lost 2 bases, and 13 bases lay between the germline ends. This CDR3 has 14 residues. In nucleotides, the CDR3 is TGTGCCAGCAGAGTAGGGGGGGTTAACACTGAAGCTTTCTTT. Amino acid sequence: CASRVGGVNTEAFF.

The chain has TRBV7-6 and TRBJ1-3; D gene ambiguous. V was pared by 1 base and J by 0 bases, with 10 bases between. Germline V gene lookup returns CDR1 SGHVS and CDR2 FNYEAQ. This CDR3 region has 16 residues. CDR3 region: CASSLDVRGSGNTIYF. The CDR3 coding sequence is TGTGCCAGCAGCTTAGATGTCAGAGGCTCTGGAAACACCATATATTTT.

The V and J genes are TRBV24-1 and TRBJ1-2, with D possibly being TRBD1 (5 bases). CDR3 length equals 14 residues. Germline V gives CDR1 KGHDR, CDR2 SFDVKD. Deletions cut 4 bases from V and 5 bases from J, with 13 bases between. The CDR3 loop reads CATSDPDKGYGYTF. CDR3 nucleotides: TGTGCCACCAGTGACCCGGACAAAGGATATGGCTACACCTTC.

DNA for the CDR3: TGTGCCAGCAGTCCAAGTAGTGAGACCCAGTACTTC. Its translation is CASSPSSETQYF. V is TRBV12-3 or TRBV12-4 and J is TRBJ2-5; unclear D gene. This CDR3 comprises 12 residues. The V end lost 5 bases, the J end lost 5 bases, and 9 bases lay between the germline ends.

V gene TRBV19 combines with J gene TRBJ2-3, with D possibly matching TRBD1 (6 bases). The CDR3 loop spans 15 amino acids. In germline, CDR1 is LNHDA, CDR2 SQIVND (reference sequence). V was pared by 0 bases and J by 4 bases, with 11 bases between. The CDR3 DNA sequence: TGTGCCAGTAGTATAGATATGGGGGCCCCAGATACGCAGTATTTT. Its translation is CASSIDMGAPDTQYF.

V usage is TRBV18 and J usage is TRBJ1-2; 7 nucleotides match TRBD1. The germline CDR1 and CDR2 sequences are KGHSH and LQKENI. V was pared by 6 bases and J by 4 bases, with 5 bases of the junction left unmatched. The CDR3 spans 13 residues. The CDR3 protein is CASSRTGSYGYTF. CDR3 in DNA: TGTGCCAGCTCGAGGACAGGATCCTATGGCTACACCTTC.

The V and J genes are TRBV7-9 and TRBJ1-4, with 8 bases matching TRBD1. The J segment lost 8 bases and the V segment lost 5 bases, leaving 10 bases of the junction unmatched. The CDR3 is made up of 15 amino acids. CDR1 SEHNR and CDR2 FQNEAQ come from the germline V gene (reference sequence). Here the CDR3 DNA reads TGTGCCAGCAGCGATCGACAGGGGTTAAGGGAAAAACTGTTTTTT. It yields the protein CASSDRQGLREKLFF.

J is TRBJ2-1 and V is TRBV2; 8 nucleotides align to TRBD1. The CDR3 runs 17 residues. J was trimmed by 4 bases and V by 1 base; bases with no gene match: 9. Germline CDR1 SNHLY, CDR2 FYNNEI. This CDR3 is CASSEEGWTGQYNEQFF. CDR3 DNA: TGTGCCAGCAGTGAAGAAGGATGGACAGGGCAATACAATGAGCAGTTCTTC.